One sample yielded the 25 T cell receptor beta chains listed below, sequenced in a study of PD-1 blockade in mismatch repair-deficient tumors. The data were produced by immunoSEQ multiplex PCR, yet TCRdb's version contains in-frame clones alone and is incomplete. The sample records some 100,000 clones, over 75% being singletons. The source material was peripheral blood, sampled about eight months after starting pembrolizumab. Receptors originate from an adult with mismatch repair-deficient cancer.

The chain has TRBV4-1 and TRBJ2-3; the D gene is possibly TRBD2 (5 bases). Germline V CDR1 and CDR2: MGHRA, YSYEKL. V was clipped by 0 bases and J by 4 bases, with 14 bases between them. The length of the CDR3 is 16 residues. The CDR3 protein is CASSQDEGPGADTQYF. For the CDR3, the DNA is TGCGCCAGCAGCCAAGATGAGGGTCCTGGGGCAGATACGCAGTATTTT.

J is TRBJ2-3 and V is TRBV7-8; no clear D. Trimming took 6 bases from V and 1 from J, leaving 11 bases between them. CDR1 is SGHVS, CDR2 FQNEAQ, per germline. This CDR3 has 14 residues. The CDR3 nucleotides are TGTGCCAGCAGGGTAGAGGTCGGCACAGATACGCAGTATTTT. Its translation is CASRVEVGTDTQYF.

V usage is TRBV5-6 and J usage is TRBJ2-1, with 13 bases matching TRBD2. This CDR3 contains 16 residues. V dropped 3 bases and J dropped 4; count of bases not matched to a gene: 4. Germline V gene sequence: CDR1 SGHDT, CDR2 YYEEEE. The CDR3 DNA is TGTGCCAGCAGCTATGGACTAGCGGGGGTATACAATGAGCAGTTCTTC. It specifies CASSYGLAGVYNEQFF. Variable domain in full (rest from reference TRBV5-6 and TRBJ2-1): DAGVTQSPTHLIKTRGQQVTLRCSPKSGHDTVSWYQQALGQGPQFIFQYYEEEERQRGNFPDRFSGHQFPNYSSELNVNALLLGDSALYLCASSYGLAGVYNEQFFGPGTRLTVL.

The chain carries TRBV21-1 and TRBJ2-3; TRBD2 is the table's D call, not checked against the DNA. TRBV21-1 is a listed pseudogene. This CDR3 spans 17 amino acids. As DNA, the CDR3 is TGTGCCAGCAGCAAGGGGGTAGCGGGAGGGTTCACAGATACGCAGTATTTT. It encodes CASSKGVAGGFTDTQYF.

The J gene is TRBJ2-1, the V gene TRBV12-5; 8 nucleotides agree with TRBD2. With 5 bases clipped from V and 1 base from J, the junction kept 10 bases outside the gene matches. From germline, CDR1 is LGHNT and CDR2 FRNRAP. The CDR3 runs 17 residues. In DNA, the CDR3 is TGTGCTAGTGGTGAACCACCCGGGGGGGCGTCCTACAATGAGCAGTTCTTC. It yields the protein CASGEPPGGASYNEQFF.

The CDR3 loop reads CASSLEVEAFF. In nucleotides, the CDR3 is TGTGCCAGCAGCTTAGAGGTCGAAGCTTTCTTT. The V call is TRBV7-9, the J call TRBJ1-1; D is unclear. Germline CDR1 SEHNR, CDR2 FQNEAQ (reference sequence). The CDR3 totals 11 residues. V shed 1 base and J shed 8 bases, with 5 bases lying between them.

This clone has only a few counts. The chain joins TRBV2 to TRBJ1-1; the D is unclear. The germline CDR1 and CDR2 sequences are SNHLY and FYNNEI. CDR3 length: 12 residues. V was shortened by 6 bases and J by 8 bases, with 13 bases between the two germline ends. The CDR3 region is CASRYGKGEAFF. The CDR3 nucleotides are TGTGCCAGCAGGTACGGAAAAGGAGAAGCTTTCTTT.

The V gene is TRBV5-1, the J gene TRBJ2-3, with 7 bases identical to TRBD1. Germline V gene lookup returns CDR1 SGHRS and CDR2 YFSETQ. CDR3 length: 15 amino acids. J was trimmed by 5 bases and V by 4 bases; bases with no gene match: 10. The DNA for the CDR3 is TGCGCCAGCAGCCTACAACAGGGGTTAAGAGATACGCAGTATTTT. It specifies CASSLQQGLRDTQYF.

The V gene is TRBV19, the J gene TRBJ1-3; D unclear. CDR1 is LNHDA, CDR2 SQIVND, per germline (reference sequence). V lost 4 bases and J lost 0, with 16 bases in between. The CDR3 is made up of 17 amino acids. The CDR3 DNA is TGTGCCAGTAGTACCCGCCGTGGACTGGGCTCTGGAAACACCATATATTTT. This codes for CASSTRRGLGSGNTIYF.

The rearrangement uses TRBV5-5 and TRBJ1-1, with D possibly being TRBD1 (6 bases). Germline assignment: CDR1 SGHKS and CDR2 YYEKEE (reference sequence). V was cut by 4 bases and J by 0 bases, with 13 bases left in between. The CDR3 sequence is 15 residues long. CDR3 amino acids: CASSQRGGLNTEAFF. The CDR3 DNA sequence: TGTGCCAGCAGCCAAAGGGGGGGATTGAACACTGAAGCTTTCTTT. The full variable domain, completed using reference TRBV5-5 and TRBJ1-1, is DAGVTQSPTHLIKTRGQQVTLRCSPISGHKSVSWYQQVLGQGPQFIFQYYEKEERGRGNFPDRFSARQFPNYSSELNVNALLLGDSALYLCASSQRGGLNTEAFFGQGTRLTVV.

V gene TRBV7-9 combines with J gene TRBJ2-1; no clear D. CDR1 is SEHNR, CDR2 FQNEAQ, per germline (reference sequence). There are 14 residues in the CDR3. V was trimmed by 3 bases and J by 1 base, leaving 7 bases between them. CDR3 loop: CASSFQQSYNEQFF. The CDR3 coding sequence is TGTGCCAGCAGCTTTCAGCAGTCCTACAATGAGCAGTTCTTC.

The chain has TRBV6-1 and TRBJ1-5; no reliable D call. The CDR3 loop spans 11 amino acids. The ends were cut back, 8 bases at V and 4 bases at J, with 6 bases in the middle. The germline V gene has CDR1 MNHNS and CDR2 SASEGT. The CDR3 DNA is TGTGCCAGCCTCGGGAATCAGCCCCAGCATTTT. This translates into CASLGNQPQHF.

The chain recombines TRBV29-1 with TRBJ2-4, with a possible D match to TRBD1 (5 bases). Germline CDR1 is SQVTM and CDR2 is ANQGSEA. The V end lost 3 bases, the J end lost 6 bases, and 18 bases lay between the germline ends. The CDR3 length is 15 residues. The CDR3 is CSVEEVGQGRNIQYF. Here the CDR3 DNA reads TGCAGCGTTGAGGAAGTCGGGCAGGGCAGAAACATTCAGTACTTC.

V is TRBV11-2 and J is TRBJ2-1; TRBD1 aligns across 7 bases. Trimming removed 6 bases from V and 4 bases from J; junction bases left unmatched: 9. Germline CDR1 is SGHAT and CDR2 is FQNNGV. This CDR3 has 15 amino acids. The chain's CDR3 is CASRIGGQKYNEQFF. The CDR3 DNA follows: TGTGCCAGCAGAATAGGGGGACAGAAGTACAATGAGCAGTTCTTC.

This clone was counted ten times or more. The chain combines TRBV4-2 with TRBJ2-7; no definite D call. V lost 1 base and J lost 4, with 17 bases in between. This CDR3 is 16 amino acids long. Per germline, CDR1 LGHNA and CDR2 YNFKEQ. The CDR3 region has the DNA TGTGCCAGCAGCCAAGTAATCGGCCTGAAAAGGTACGAGCAGTACTTC. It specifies CASSQVIGLKRYEQYF.

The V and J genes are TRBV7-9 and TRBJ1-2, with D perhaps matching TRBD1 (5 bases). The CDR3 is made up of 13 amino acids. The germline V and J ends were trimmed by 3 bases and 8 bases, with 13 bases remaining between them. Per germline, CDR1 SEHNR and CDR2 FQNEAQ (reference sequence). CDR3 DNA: TGTGCCAGCAGCTTGCGGCAGGGAGGCGGCTACACCTTC. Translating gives CASSLRQGGGYTF.

The CDR3 loop reads CASSIGRGVNTEAFF. The CDR3 DNA sequence: TGTGCCAGTAGTATCGGGCGGGGAGTGAACACTGAAGCTTTCTTT. The chain carries TRBV19 and TRBJ1-1, with no clear D. Germline CDR1 and CDR2: LNHDA and SQIVND (reference sequence). The CDR3 extends over 15 amino acids. Trimming shortened V by 3 bases and J by 0 bases, and 11 bases separated the two germline ends.

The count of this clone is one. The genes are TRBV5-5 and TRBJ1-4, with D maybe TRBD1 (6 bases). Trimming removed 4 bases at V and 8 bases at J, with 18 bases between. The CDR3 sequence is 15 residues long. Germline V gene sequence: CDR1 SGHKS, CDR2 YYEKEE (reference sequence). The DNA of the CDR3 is TGTGCCAGCAGCCCGGGTGGGGGCCCCAGGGAAAAACTGTTTTTT. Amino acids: CASSPGGGPREKLFF. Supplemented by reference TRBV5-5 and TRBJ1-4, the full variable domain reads DAGVTQSPTHLIKTRGQQVTLRCSPISGHKSVSWYQQVLGQGPQFIFQYYEKEERGRGNFPDRFSARQFPNYSSELNVNALLLGDSALYLCASSPGGGPREKLFFGSGTQLSVL.

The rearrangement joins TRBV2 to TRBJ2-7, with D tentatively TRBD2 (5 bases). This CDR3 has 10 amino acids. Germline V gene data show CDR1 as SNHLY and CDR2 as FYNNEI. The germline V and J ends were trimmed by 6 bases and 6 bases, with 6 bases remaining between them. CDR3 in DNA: TGTGCCAGCAGCGGGGTCGAGCAGTACTTC. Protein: CASSGVEQYF.

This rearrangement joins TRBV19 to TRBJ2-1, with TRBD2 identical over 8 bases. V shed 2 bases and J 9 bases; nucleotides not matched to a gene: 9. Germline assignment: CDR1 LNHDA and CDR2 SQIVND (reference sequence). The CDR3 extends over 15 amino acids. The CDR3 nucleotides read TGTGCCAGTAGTATAAGGAAAGCGGGAGAGGGTGAGCAGTTCTTC. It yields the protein CASSIRKAGEGEQFF. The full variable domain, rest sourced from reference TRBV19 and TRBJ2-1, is DGGITQSPKYLFRKEGQNVTLSCEQNLNHDAMYWYRQDPGQGLRLIYYSQIVNDFQKGDIAEGYSVSREKKESFPLTVTSAQKNPTAFYLCASSIRKAGEGEQFFGPGTRLTVL.

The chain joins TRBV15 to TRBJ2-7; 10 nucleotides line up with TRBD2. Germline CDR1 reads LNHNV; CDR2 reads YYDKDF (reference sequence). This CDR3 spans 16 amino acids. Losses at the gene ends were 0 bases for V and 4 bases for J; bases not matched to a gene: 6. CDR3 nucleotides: TGTGCCACCAGCAGAGAAGCGGGAGGGCTGGGGTACGAGCAGTACTTC. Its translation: CATSREAGGLGYEQYF.

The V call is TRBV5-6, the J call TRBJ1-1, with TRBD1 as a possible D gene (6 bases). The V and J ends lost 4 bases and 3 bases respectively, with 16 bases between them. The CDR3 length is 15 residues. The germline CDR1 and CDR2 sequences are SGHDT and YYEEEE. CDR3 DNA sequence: TGTGCCAGCAGCATTAGGACAGTTTCGGACACTGAAGCTTTCTTT. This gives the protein CASSIRTVSDTEAFF.

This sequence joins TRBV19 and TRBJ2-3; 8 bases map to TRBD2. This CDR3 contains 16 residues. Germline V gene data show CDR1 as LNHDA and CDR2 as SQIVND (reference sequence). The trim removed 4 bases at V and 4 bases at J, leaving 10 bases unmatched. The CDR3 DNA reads TGTGCCAGTAGTACCCCGGGGGGGGTTTGGTCAGATACGCAGTATTTT. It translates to CASSTPGGVWSDTQYF.

The CDR3 is CASSFATDTQYF. As DNA, the CDR3 is TGTGCCAGCAGCTTTGCTACAGATACGCAGTATTTT. This chain connects TRBV7-9 to TRBJ2-3; D is undetermined. From germline, CDR1 is SEHNR and CDR2 FQNEAQ (reference sequence). The CDR3 is 12 residues long. V lost 3 bases, J lost 3 bases, and 4 bases lay in between.

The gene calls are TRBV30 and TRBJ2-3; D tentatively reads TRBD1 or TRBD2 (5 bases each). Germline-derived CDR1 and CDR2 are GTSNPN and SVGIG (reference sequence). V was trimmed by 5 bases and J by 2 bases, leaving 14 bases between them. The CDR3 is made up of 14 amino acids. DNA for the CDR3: TGTGCCTGGGCCCTGGGACGGGTCACAGATACGCAGTATTTT. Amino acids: CAWALGRVTDTQYF.